Below are 11 T cell receptor beta chains sequenced from a single sample in a study of a mutant IDH1 vaccine in newly diagnosed glioma. Time point here: baseline, week 1 (first vaccination visit). Treatment in this sample: pre-vaccination baseline after standard-of-care therapy. Method: immunoSEQ multiplex PCR; TCRdb's copy keeps in-frame clones and lacks some. This repertoire shows 50,000 to 65,000 clones, 65% to 80% found once; its top ten account for 1.5% to 2%. The sequencing here drew on PBMCs, taken from a glioma patient treated with radiotherapy, temozolomide or both. The origin of the receptors is a woman between 35 and 50 years old with glioma.

CDR3 coding DNA: TGTGCCAGCAGACCCGGGACAACTACCAATGAGCAGTTCTTC. This gives the protein CASRPGTTTNEQFF. The rearrangement uses TRBV6-5 and TRBJ2-1; D might be TRBD1 (6 bases). Germline CDR1 and CDR2: MNHEY and SVGAGI. The CDR3 length is 14 residues. With 6 bases removed from V and 6 bases from J, the gap between germline ends came to 15 bases.

This clone was detected a few times. The chain has TRBV6-7 and TRBJ2-1; 11 nucleotides line up with TRBD1. TRBV6-7 is recorded as an ORF, its role being uncertain. This CDR3 contains 16 residues. Trimming removed 4 bases from V and 5 bases from J; junction bases left unmatched: 7. This CDR3 reads CASSLHTGQGDNEQFF. The CDR3, as DNA: TGTGCCAGCAGTTTGCATACGGGACAGGGGGACAATGAGCAGTTCTTC.

The V and J genes are TRBV6-5 and TRBJ2-7, with 7 positions matching TRBD2. The CDR3 spans 14 residues. The V gene end was trimmed by 7 bases and the J gene end by 0 bases; junction bases not matched to a gene: 6. Germline-derived CDR1 and CDR2 are MNHEY and SVGAGI. The CDR3 protein is CASTAGWSSYEQYF. The CDR3 DNA reads as TGTGCCAGCACAGCGGGGTGGAGCTCCTACGAGCAGTACTTC.

J is TRBJ1-5 and V is TRBV9; 7 nucleotides agree with TRBD1. Losses at the gene ends were 6 bases for V and 0 bases for J; bases not matched to a gene: 9. The CDR3 runs 16 residues. Germline V gene data show CDR1 as SGDLS and CDR2 as YYNGEE. CDR3 nucleotide sequence: TGTGCCAGCAAAGAGGGACAGTCATATAGCAATCAGCCCCAGCATTTT. Translated: CASKEGQSYSNQPQHF. Full variable domain (outside the CDR3, taken from reference TRBV9 and TRBJ1-5): DSGVTQTPKHLITATGQRVTLRCSPRSGDLSVYWYQQSLDQGLQFLIQYYNGEERAKGNILERFSAQQFPDLHSELNLSSLELGDSALYFCASKEGQSYSNQPQHFGDGTRLSIL.

This sequence joins TRBV4-2 and TRBJ1-2; D possibly corresponds to TRBD1 (5 bases). Germline loops: CDR1 LGHNA, CDR2 YNFKEQ. The CDR3 is 14 residues long. Between the trimmed V and J ends, which lost 0 bases and 8 bases, there was a span of 13 bases. The CDR3 sequence is CASSQDPGTGGYTF. In DNA, the CDR3 is TGTGCCAGCAGCCAAGATCCGGGGACGGGAGGCTACACCTTC.

The J gene is TRBJ2-2, the V gene TRBV7-9; possibly TRBD2 for D (5 bases). V lost 5 bases, J lost 3 bases, and 10 bases lay in between. Germline V gene data show CDR1 as SEHNR and CDR2 as FQNEAQ (reference sequence). CDR3 length: 14 residues. For the CDR3, the DNA is TGTGCCAGCAGCCAGAGGGTGTACACCGGGGAGCTGTTTTTT. Its translation: CASSQRVYTGELFF.

V and J are TRBV18 and TRBJ1-5, with 7 nucleotides matching TRBD1. This CDR3 region has 14 residues. Germline V gives CDR1 KGHSH, CDR2 LQKENI. V lost 2 bases to trimming and J lost 7 bases; unmatched junction nucleotides: 5. The CDR3 DNA sequence: TGTGCCAGCTCACCAACTACAGGGGACCAGCCCCAGCATTTT. This translates into CASSPTTGDQPQHF.

The genes are TRBV5-1 and TRBJ2-5; 9 bases map to TRBD1. Germline V gene lookup returns CDR1 SGHRS and CDR2 YFSETQ. V lost 6 bases and J lost 3; bases outside the gene matches: 6. The CDR3 is made up of 14 amino acids. The CDR3 DNA is TGCGCCAGCACCGAGACAGGGGGGAAAGAGACCCAGTACTTC. It yields the protein CASTETGGKETQYF. The complete variable domain, with remaining parts taken from reference TRBV5-1 and TRBJ2-5, reads KAGVTQTPRYLIKTRGQQVTLSCSPISGHRSVSWYQQTPGQGLQFLFEYFSETQRNKGNFPGRFSGRQFSNSRSEMNVSTLELGDSALYLCASTETGGKETQYFGPGTRLLVL.

This clone was counted only a few times. J is TRBJ2-2 and V is TRBV6-5, with D perhaps assigned TRBD1 or TRBD2 (5 bases each). The CDR3 spans 15 residues. Germline CDR1 MNHEY, CDR2 SVGAGI. V shed 1 base and J shed 2 bases, with 8 bases lying between them. CDR3 amino acids: CASSYFGTNTGELFF. DNA for the CDR3: TGTGCCAGCAGTTACTTCGGGACCAACACCGGGGAGCTGTTTTTT.

This chain connects TRBV4-1 to TRBJ2-5; 10 nucleotides match TRBD2. The CDR3 has 18 residues. J gave up 4 bases and V 2 bases, and 13 bases lay outside the gene matches. The germline gives CDR1 MGHRA, CDR2 YSYEKL. The CDR3 here is CASSQFSPSGGGGETQYF. The DNA of the CDR3 is TGCGCCAGCAGCCAATTTTCGCCTAGCGGGGGCGGAGGAGAGACCCAGTACTTC.

The V and J genes are TRBV2 and TRBJ2-2; D is perhaps TRBD2 (6 bases). Germline V gives CDR1 SNHLY, CDR2 FYNNEI. The ends were cut back, 7 bases at V and 2 bases at J, with 17 bases in the middle. The length of the CDR3 is 16 residues. The CDR3 here is CASIHGTLGNTGELFF. The CDR3 region has the DNA TGTGCCAGCATCCACGGGACTCTGGGCAACACCGGGGAGCTGTTTTTT.